This T cell receptor beta chain was identified during a study of shared clonotypes between healthy human individuals. CD45RO-negative, CCR7-positively selected cells formed the naive CD8 fraction, excluding terminally differentiated effector memory CD45RA+ cells. The assay was immunoSEQ multiplex PCR, and TCRdb's table has in-frame clones only and misses some. The sample has about 680,000 clones, about 91% seen once. V lost 3 bases and J lost 6, with 6 bases in between. Per germline, CDR1 MDHEN and CDR2 SYDVKM. This CDR3 is built from 12 residues. This clonotype originated in a man aged 25 to 45 in good health. Sequenced sample: naive CD8+ T cells sorted from blood. This chain connects TRBV28 to TRBJ2-1; D remains unclear. Here the CDR3 reads CASSFQGNEQFF. The CDR3 coding sequence is TGTGCCAGCAGTTTTCAAGGCAATGAGCAGTTCTTC.